A single sample is the source of the 10 T cell receptor beta chains below, sequenced in a study of blood T cell repertoires in COVID-19. Assay: immunoSEQ multiplex PCR; the TCRdb copy retains only in-frame clones and omits some. This table has about 97,000 clones, around 93% appearing once. Material for sequencing was peripheral blood. The source is a man in his fifties with acute or convalescent COVID-19.

The rearrangement joins TRBV27 to TRBJ2-6; perhaps TRBD1 as D (5 bases). Trimming removed 6 bases at V and 0 bases at J, with 9 bases between. This CDR3 region has 15 residues. From germline, CDR1 is MNHEY and CDR2 SMNVEV (reference sequence). The CDR3 sequence is CASRQGVSGANVLTF. In DNA, the CDR3 is TGTGCCAGCAGACAAGGGGTCTCTGGGGCCAACGTCCTGACTTTC.

With regard to this clone: At one end, the junction sequence differs from germline, possibly due to a read error. J is TRBJ2-3 and V is TRBV18; 13 nucleotides match TRBD2. Germline V CDR1 and CDR2: KGHSH, LQKENI. There are 16 residues in the CDR3. DNA for the CDR3: TGTGCCAGCTCTCCACTAGCGGGGGGGCTCACAGATACGCAGTATTTT. It is translated as CASSPLAGGLTDTQYF.

This CDR3 reads CASSLYSGGDTEAFF. The CDR3 DNA is TGTGCCAGCAGCTTATATTCAGGGGGTGACACTGAAGCTTTCTTT. V is TRBV11-3 and J is TRBJ1-1; TRBD1 matches 7 bases. This CDR3 region has 15 residues. Germline V CDR1 and CDR2: SGHNT, YENEEA. Trimming removed 2 bases from V and 3 bases from J; junction bases left unmatched: 6.

The rearrangement uses TRBV5-6 and TRBJ1-1; D is perhaps TRBD1 (6 bases). The CDR3 extends over 14 amino acids. From germline, CDR1 is SGHDT and CDR2 YYEEEE. V lost 0 bases to trimming and J lost 2 bases, with 8 bases between them. CDR3 loop: CASSLGRGNTEAFF. For the CDR3, the DNA is TGTGCCAGCAGCTTGGGCAGGGGCAACACTGAAGCTTTCTTT.

The chain joins TRBV3-1 (or the pseudogene TRBV3-2) to TRBJ1-3, with D possibly TRBD1 on 5 matching bases. V was shortened by 9 bases and J by 0 bases, with 15 bases between the two germline ends. Per germline, CDR1 LGHDT and CDR2 YNNKEL (reference sequence). This CDR3 is built from 15 residues. This CDR3 is CASRPGGSSGNTIYF. The DNA of the CDR3 is TGTGCCAGTCGGCCCGGGGGGAGCTCTGGAAACACCATATATTTT.

This chain links TRBV27 with TRBJ1-2; 10 nucleotides line up with TRBD1. Trimming at V came to 0 bases and at J to 2 bases, leaving 0 bases not matched to a gene. The CDR3 extends over 15 amino acids. Germline CDR1 MNHEY, CDR2 SMNVEV (reference sequence). CDR3 residues: CASSLSTGGNYGYTF. In DNA, the CDR3 is TGTGCCAGCAGTTTATCGACAGGGGGCAACTATGGCTACACCTTC.

The rearrangement uses TRBV19 and TRBJ2-5; D uncertain. Germline CDR1 LNHDA, CDR2 SQIVND (reference sequence). With 3 bases removed from V and 5 bases from J, the gap between germline ends came to 7 bases. The CDR3 extends over 12 amino acids. The CDR3 spells CASSISRETQYF. Here the CDR3 DNA reads TGTGCCAGTAGTATTTCCCGGGAGACCCAGTACTTC.

The chain combines TRBV28 with TRBJ1-2; TRBD1 might be the D (5 bases). The ends were cut back, 1 base at V and 6 bases at J, with 12 bases in the middle. Per germline, CDR1 MDHEN and CDR2 SYDVKM. The length of the CDR3 is 14 residues. Written as DNA, the CDR3 is TGTGCCAGCAGTTTATACCAGGGTACGCATGGCTACACCTTC. Its protein product is CASSLYQGTHGYTF.

The V gene is TRBV4-1, the J gene TRBJ2-7; perhaps TRBD1 as D (5 bases). The CDR3 has 13 residues. Trimming pared 4 bases from V and 4 bases from J, leaving 11 bases between. Looked up from germline, CDR1 is MGHRA and CDR2 is YSYEKL. The CDR3 DNA is TGCGCCAGCAGCCCCCAAAGGGGATACGAGCAGTACTTC. Its protein is CASSPQRGYEQYF.

The chain couples TRBV4-1 to TRBJ2-1; the D gene is possibly TRBD1 (7 bases). Between the trimmed V and J ends, which lost 0 bases and 4 bases, there was a span of 13 bases. This CDR3 spans 16 amino acids. The germline V gene encodes CDR1 MGHRA and CDR2 YSYEKL. The CDR3: CASSQDVQGGYNEQFF. In DNA form, the CDR3 reads TGCGCCAGCAGCCAAGATGTCCAGGGGGGTTACAATGAGCAGTTCTTC.